This T cell receptor beta chain was identified during a study of response to subunit inactivated influenza vaccine. Overall study findings and caveats: The study's authors posited that every seasonal influenza vaccination enlists few new T cells.

Comments on this clonotype: Antigen unknown.

TCRdb reprocessed the RT-PCR reads with MiXCR, giving one entry per CDR3 protein. This table has around 790,000 distinct CDR3 sequences, around 20% appearing once. This TCR derives from a man over 45 who received an inactivated influenza vaccine. The material was PBMCs from blood, obtained roughly 5 days after vaccination.

This CDR3 is CASSVSTFGSYNEQFF. CDR3 DNA: TGCGCCAGCAGCGTGTCTACTTTCGGCTCCTACAATGAGCAGTTCTTC. This chain links TRBV5-1 with TRBJ2-1; D remains unclear. Trimming took 4 bases from V and 0 from J, leaving 14 bases between them. CDR3 length: 16 residues. Germline values: CDR1 SGHRS, CDR2 YFSETQ.